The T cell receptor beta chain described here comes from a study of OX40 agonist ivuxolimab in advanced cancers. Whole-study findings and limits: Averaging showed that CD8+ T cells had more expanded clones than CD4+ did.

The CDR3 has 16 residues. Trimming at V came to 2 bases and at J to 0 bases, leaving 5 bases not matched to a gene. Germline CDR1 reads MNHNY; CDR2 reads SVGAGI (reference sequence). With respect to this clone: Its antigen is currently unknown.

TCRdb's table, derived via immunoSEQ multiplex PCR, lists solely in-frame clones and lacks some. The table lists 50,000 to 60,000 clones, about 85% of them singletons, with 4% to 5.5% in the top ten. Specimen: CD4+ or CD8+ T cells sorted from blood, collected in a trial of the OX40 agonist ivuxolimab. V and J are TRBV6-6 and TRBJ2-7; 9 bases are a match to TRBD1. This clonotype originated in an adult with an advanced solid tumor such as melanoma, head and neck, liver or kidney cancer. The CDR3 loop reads CASSYPRDRVSYEQYF. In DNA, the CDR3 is TGTGCCAGCAGTTACCCCCGGGACAGGGTCTCCTACGAGCAGTACTTC.